The rows below give T cell receptor beta chains drawn from one sample of a study of PD-1 blockade in classical Hodgkin lymphoma. Only in-frame clones appear in the TCRdb table, and some are missing; sequencing was by immunoSEQ multiplex PCR. The sample lists about 5,000 clones, about four fifths seen once, with 10% in the top ten. This sample comprised CD8+ T cells from blood, obtained at baseline. All receptors derive from a human donor with classical Hodgkin lymphoma. Each CDR3 is given without its conserved first and last residue. A D gene is named only where the DNA matches it firmly. The size field is filled for only some rows; it gives once, few, many or a size class.

TRBV11-2 - - ASRSGSQETQY
TRBV11-1 - - ASSRVLNTEAF
TRBV29-1 TRBD2 - SVAGERGDRISTDTQY
TRBV21-1 - - ASSQRRRQGWQFEQF
TRBV19 TRBD1 - ASRPEHDRGLDGYT
TRBV5-6 - - ASSLDSKGYEQY
TRBV11-2 - - ASSDLRRHYGYT
TRBV27 - - ASSSRGVWGYT
TRBV7-9 - - ASSRGIGDQPQH
TRBV27 TRBD1 - ASSPQGAGQPQH
TRBV5-1 TRBD1 - ASSLGTGRQPQH
TRBV6-5 - - ASSFARDGELF
TRBV11-3 - - ASSFRGSYEQY
TRBV6-6 - - ASSYRGGSPLH
TRBV6-4 - - ASSDHPGFLSGYT
TRBV28 - - ASSLTRQRNTEAF
TRBV7-8 - - ASSNLGGWGAYEQY
TRBV9 TRBD1 - ASSSGQKGEQY
TRBV7-9 TRBD2 few ASERGWDTQY
TRBV30 TRBD1 - AWSRGQGVSSYEQY
TRBV23-1 - - ASSRHSNYGYT
TRBV19 - - ASSIAANTGELF
TRBV4-3 - once ASSQAVYYEQY
TRBV5-6 - once ASSPQRQAPYEQY
TRBV6-6 - few ASSYVGGKETQY
TRBV4-3 TRBD1 once ASSQVDRGTYEQY
TRBV4-3 TRBD1 - ASSQDPSGGPGGYT
TRBV7-9 TRBD1 - ASSQVGQAYEQY
TRBV2 TRBD1 - ARRQGNGYT
TRBV30 TRBD1 - ALEYGTGEGYT
TRBV19 TRBD1 - ATGPGQGYEQY
TRBV6-1 TRBD1 - ASSERADGTGEGYT